The 12 T cell receptor beta chains presented below share a single source sample, sequenced in a study of shared clonotypes between healthy human individuals (TCRdb year 2020). CD8 naive samples were CD45RO-negative cells positively selected for CCR7, giving a CD45RA+CCR7+ population that excluded TemRA cells. To prepare the library, the immunoSEQ multiplex PCR assay was applied. Here the immuneACCESS table is served through TCRdb, limited to in-frame sequences with V and J called. Missing clones are a known gap in these copies; in checked studies unresolved V genes cover under half, and the rest lacks a known reason. This sample is represented by roughly 2.1 million clones; 85% to 95% of them were singletons. The ten largest clones take up 1.5% to 2% of the sample. Sequences were obtained from naive CD8+ T cells from PBMCs. The meaning of the sample's cell subset or site label: CD45RA+CCR7+. The receptors were sampled from a man between 18 and 35 years old in good health. Some clones in this sample may be carry-over from other donors' samples.

This clone was observed a handful of times. The chain employs TRBV15 and TRBJ2-2; D unresolved. Trimming took 3 bases from V and 1 from J, leaving 6 bases between them. Germline loops: CDR1 LNHNV, CDR2 YYDKDF (reference sequence). The CDR3 contains 14 residues. The CDR3 loop is CATSSAENTGELFF. CDR3 coding DNA: TGTGCCACCAGCAGTGCGGAGAACACCGGGGAGCTGTTTTTT.

This chain joins TRBV28 and TRBJ2-7, with D possibly being TRBD2 (5 bases). Germline V gene data show CDR1 as MDHEN and CDR2 as SYDVKM. Trimming stripped 4 bases from V and 0 bases from J, with 13 bases between. This CDR3 comprises 15 residues. The CDR3 reads CASSSRLGSSYEQYF. CDR3 DNA: TGTGCCAGCAGTTCCCGGTTAGGGAGCTCCTACGAGCAGTACTTC.

This rearrangement joins TRBV7-7 to TRBJ2-1; 11 bases align to TRBD2. Losses at the gene ends were 5 bases for V and 1 base for J; bases not matched to a gene: 4. Germline lookup yields CDR1 SSHAT and CDR2 FNYEAQ (reference sequence). The CDR3 is 16 residues long. This CDR3 reads CASSTGLAGSYNEQFF. In DNA, the CDR3 is TGTGCCAGCAGCACAGGACTAGCGGGTTCCTACAATGAGCAGTTCTTC.

A note on this clone: This sample also contains other DNA sequences that code for the same CDR3. The chain uses TRBV13 and TRBJ1-5, with D possibly being TRBD1 (6 bases). V lost 5 bases and J lost 4, with 6 bases in between. The CDR3 sequence is 12 residues long. From germline, CDR1 is PRHDT and CDR2 FYEKMQ (reference sequence). CDR3 residues: CASSQGNQPQHF. Written as DNA, the CDR3 is TGTGCCAGCAGCCAGGGGAATCAGCCCCAGCATTTT.

The chain links TRBV2 to TRBJ2-2; no clear D gene. Trimming pared 3 bases from V and 8 bases from J, leaving 13 bases between. CDR3 length: 14 amino acids. Germline CDR1 and CDR2: SNHLY and FYNNEI. The CDR3 bases are TGTGCCAGCAGTGATTTCGGTTTGGGGGGGGAGCTGTTTTTT. The encoded protein is CASSDFGLGGELFF.

The chain is built from TRBV12-5 and TRBJ2-5, with 9 positions matching TRBD2. Germline assignment: CDR1 LGHNT and CDR2 FRNRAP. V shed 1 base, J shed 4 bases, and the junction held 16 bases outside the gene matches. There are 19 residues in the CDR3. CDR3 sequence reads: CASGLGIVRHQAGGETQYF. CDR3 in DNA: TGTGCTAGTGGTTTGGGAATCGTGCGGCACCAAGCGGGAGGAGAGACCCAGTACTTC.

The CDR3 sequence: CASSSRTASSYEQYF. Written as DNA, the CDR3 is TGTGCCAGCAGTAGTCGGACAGCTAGCTCCTACGAGCAGTACTTC. This rearrangement joins TRBV27 to TRBJ2-7; maybe TRBD1 (6 bases). V was pared by 5 bases and J by 0 bases, with 14 bases between. CDR3 size: 15 residues. Germline values: CDR1 MNHEY, CDR2 SMNVEV (reference sequence).

V usage is TRBV14 and J usage is TRBJ2-7; no firm D call. The germline V and J ends were trimmed by 0 bases and 3 bases, with 6 bases remaining between them. CDR3 length equals 13 residues. Germline V gene lookup returns CDR1 SGHDN and CDR2 FVKESK. CDR3 amino acids: CASSQDPLYEQYF. The CDR3 nucleotides read TGTGCCAGCAGCCAAGACCCCCTCTACGAGCAGTACTTC.

This clone has only one observation. J is TRBJ1-1 and V is TRBV19; 8 bases match TRBD1. The CDR3 runs 14 residues. V lost 5 bases to trimming and J lost 6 bases; unmatched junction nucleotides: 8. Germline V lookup: CDR1 LNHDA, CDR2 SQIVND (reference sequence). CDR3 sequence (DNA): TGTGCCAGTAGTGCGACAGGGGATCGTCCTGAAGCTTTCTTT. Residues: CASSATGDRPEAFF.

V and J are TRBV5-6 and TRBJ1-2; D remains ambiguous. Trimming stripped 6 bases from V and 4 bases from J, with 16 bases between. The CDR3 totals 14 residues. Germline CDR1 reads SGHDT; CDR2 reads YYEEEE. DNA of the CDR3: TGTGCCAGCACGCTTAGTCGAAAGACCTATGGCTACACCTTC. It codes for CASTLSRKTYGYTF.

J is TRBJ1-3 and V is TRBV7-3; D remains unclear. Trimming took off 3 bases at V and 0 bases at J, with 15 bases between the two ends. Germline V gene lookup returns CDR1 SGHTA and CDR2 FQGTGA. The CDR3 sequence is 17 residues long. The CDR3 sequence: CASSFMGGPSSGNTIYF. In DNA form, the CDR3 reads TGTGCCAGCAGCTTCATGGGAGGGCCGAGCTCTGGAAACACCATATATTTT.

V usage is TRBV18 and J usage is TRBJ2-7; TRBD2 is a possible D gene (6 bases). Germline V gives CDR1 KGHSH, CDR2 LQKENI. Deletions cut 4 bases from V and 3 bases from J, with 16 bases between. The CDR3 covers 15 residues. CDR3 nucleotide sequence: TGTGCCAGCTCACTCTTGGGACTCCCTAACTACGAGCAGTACTTC. It translates to CASSLLGLPNYEQYF. Filled out from reference TRBV18 and TRBJ2-7, the complete variable domain reads NAGVMQNPRHLVRRRGQEARLRCSPMKGHSHVYWYRQLPEEGLKFMVYLQKENIIDESGMPKERFSAEFPKEGPSILRIQQVVRGDSAAYFCASSLLGLPNYEQYFGPGTRLTVT.